A selection of T cell receptor beta chains follows, all from one sample in a study of response to subunit inactivated influenza vaccine. MiXCR, run by TCRdb on the RT-PCR reads, gives a single entry per CDR3 protein. The table has about 520,000 distinct CDR3 sequences, roughly 25% seen once. The sample here was CD4+ T cells sorted from PBMCs, taken roughly 5 days after vaccination. These receptors were taken from a man aged 45-65 years who received an inactivated influenza vaccine. CDR3s include the opening cysteine and the closing phenylalanine or tryptophan. Each record gives: J gene, clone size, CDR3 length, D gene, V gene, CDR3 DNA, CDR3 protein. The D gene is left open where the match is weak. Rows may omit the clone size; those that give it use once, few, many or a size class.

j_gene: TRBJ2-1
abundance: .
len: 14
d_gene: TRBD2
v_gene: TRBV20-1
CDR3nt: TGCAGTGCACCCGGGCTAGCGGGATCATATGAGCAGTTCTTC
CDR3aa: CSAPGLAGSYEQFF

j_gene: TRBJ1-5
abundance: few
len: 14
d_gene: .
v_gene: TRBV12-3/TRBV12-4
CDR3nt: TGTGCCAGCACCGATGGACCGTCGAATCAGCCCCAGCATTTT
CDR3aa: CASTDGPSNQPQHF

j_gene: TRBJ2-2
abundance: few
len: 14
d_gene: TRBD1
v_gene: TRBV4-3
CDR3nt: TGCGCCAGCAGCTCCGACAGGGGGTTCGGGGAGCTGTTTTTT
CDR3aa: CASSSDRGFGELFF

j_gene: TRBJ2-1
abundance: many
len: 15
d_gene: TRBD2
v_gene: TRBV5-1
CDR3nt: TGCGCCAGCAGCTTGGGGACTAGCGCTTACAATGAGCAGTTCTTC
CDR3aa: CASSLGTSAYNEQFF

j_gene: TRBJ2-3
abundance: .
len: 16
d_gene: .
v_gene: TRBV5-1
CDR3nt: TGCGCCAGCAGCTTGTTTCGCGTTCAGCGGGCAGATACGCAGTATTTT
CDR3aa: CASSLFRVQRADTQYF

j_gene: TRBJ1-5
abundance: many
len: 13
d_gene: .
v_gene: TRBV20-1
CDR3nt: TGCAGTGCAGTTCACCAGGGAAATCAGCCCCAGCATTTT
CDR3aa: CSAVHQGNQPQHF

j_gene: TRBJ2-1
abundance: .
len: 14
d_gene: .
v_gene: TRBV7-8
CDR3nt: TGTGCCAGCAGCAAAAATGCCCCTTACAATGAGCAGTTCTTC
CDR3aa: CASSKNAPYNEQFF

j_gene: TRBJ2-5
abundance: .
len: 14
d_gene: .
v_gene: TRBV9
CDR3nt: TGTGCCAGCAGCGTAGCCCAACTCCAAGAGACCCAGTACTTC
CDR3aa: CASSVAQLQETQYF

j_gene: TRBJ1-1
abundance: once
len: 14
d_gene: .
v_gene: TRBV15
CDR3nt: TGTGCCACCAGCCGAGAGTGGGAAGTCTCTGAAGCTTTCTTT
CDR3aa: CATSREWEVSEAFF

j_gene: TRBJ2-5
abundance: .
len: 15
d_gene: .
v_gene: TRBV12-3/TRBV12-4
CDR3nt: TGTGCCAGCAGTTTAGCGCTCAGGGCCCAAGAGACCCAGTACTTC
CDR3aa: CASSLALRAQETQYF

j_gene: TRBJ2-7
abundance: few
len: 13
d_gene: TRBD1
v_gene: TRBV3-1
CDR3nt: TGTGCCAGCAGCCAGACAGGGGGCTGGGAGCAGTACTTC
CDR3aa: CASSQTGGWEQYF

j_gene: TRBJ1-4
abundance: .
len: 17
d_gene: .
v_gene: TRBV7-9
CDR3nt: TGTGCCAGCAGCTCCGAACGGGGGGGGGACATTAATGAAAAACTGTTTTTT
CDR3aa: CASSSERGGDINEKLFF

j_gene: TRBJ1-2
abundance: few
len: 12
d_gene: .
v_gene: TRBV29-1
CDR3nt: TGCAGCGTTGGAGCTCCTAACTATGGCTACACCTTC
CDR3aa: CSVGAPNYGYTF

j_gene: TRBJ2-1
abundance: many
len: 13
d_gene: .
v_gene: TRBV3-1
CDR3nt: TGTGCCAGCAGCCAAGATCGATACAATGAGCAGTTCTTC
CDR3aa: CASSQDRYNEQFF

j_gene: TRBJ2-7
abundance: .
len: 14
d_gene: .
v_gene: TRBV5-4
CDR3nt: TGTGCCAGCAGCTTGGCAGGCCGCCTGGGCGAGCAGTACTTC
CDR3aa: CASSLAGRLGEQYF

j_gene: TRBJ1-4
abundance: once
len: 16
d_gene: TRBD1
v_gene: TRBV5-1
CDR3nt: TGCGCCAGCAGCTTCCCCGGAACAGGGGGGAATGAAAAACTGTTTTTT
CDR3aa: CASSFPGTGGNEKLFF

j_gene: TRBJ2-7
abundance: .
len: 13
d_gene: .
v_gene: TRBV7-8
CDR3nt: TGTGCCAGCAGCTTAGACCAGCTCTACGAGCAGTACTTC
CDR3aa: CASSLDQLYEQYF

j_gene: TRBJ2-1
abundance: many
len: 15
d_gene: .
v_gene: TRBV5-1
CDR3nt: TGCGCCAGCAGCTTGGACTTGGGCTCCTACAATGAGCAGTTCTTC
CDR3aa: CASSLDLGSYNEQFF

j_gene: TRBJ2-5
abundance: few
len: 15
d_gene: .
v_gene: TRBV10-2
CDR3nt: TGCGCCAGCAGTGATACAGCGGGTCAACAAGAGACCCAGTACTTC
CDR3aa: CASSDTAGQQETQYF

j_gene: TRBJ2-1
abundance: .
len: 14
d_gene: .
v_gene: TRBV20-1
CDR3nt: TGCAGTGCCGTCCGCGGCGGGGAACACAATGAGCAGTTCTTC
CDR3aa: CSAVRGGEHNEQFF

j_gene: TRBJ1-6
abundance: few
len: 13
d_gene: .
v_gene: TRBV6-5
CDR3nt: TGTGCCAGCAGTTACTCGTTCGATTCACCCCTCCACTTT
CDR3aa: CASSYSFDSPLHF

j_gene: TRBJ2-3
abundance: .
len: 14
d_gene: .
v_gene: TRBV4-1
CDR3nt: TGCGCCAGCAGCCAAGACGCGCAGACAGATACGCAGTATTTT
CDR3aa: CASSQDAQTDTQYF

j_gene: TRBJ2-5
abundance: many
len: 13
d_gene: .
v_gene: TRBV20-1
CDR3nt: TGCAGTGCTAGTAAGGGGGTATGGGAGACCCAGTACTTC
CDR3aa: CSASKGVWETQYF

j_gene: TRBJ1-5
abundance: .
len: 12
d_gene: .
v_gene: TRBV7-8
CDR3nt: TGTGCCAGCAGCCAGAGGGGGTTGCCCCAGCATTTT
CDR3aa: CASSQRGLPQHF

j_gene: TRBJ2-4
abundance: .
len: 13
d_gene: .
v_gene: TRBV12-3/TRBV12-4
CDR3nt: TGTGCCAGCAGTTTAGTCCCCGAGGACATTCAGTACTTC
CDR3aa: CASSLVPEDIQYF

j_gene: TRBJ2-7
abundance: .
len: 14
d_gene: .
v_gene: TRBV7-9
CDR3nt: TGTGCCAGCAGCTTAGATCAAGGAGTCTACGAGCAGTACTTC
CDR3aa: CASSLDQGVYEQYF

j_gene: TRBJ2-1
abundance: .
len: 11
d_gene: .
v_gene: TRBV6-2/TRBV6-3
CDR3nt: TGTGCCAGCAGTCACGACAATGAGCAGTTCTTC
CDR3aa: CASSHDNEQFF

j_gene: TRBJ2-3
abundance: .
len: 17
d_gene: TRBD2
v_gene: TRBV5-5
CDR3nt: TGTGCCAGCAGCTTGGGGTACGGCGGGGGGAGCACAGATACGCAGTATTTT
CDR3aa: CASSLGYGGGSTDTQYF

j_gene: TRBJ2-5
abundance: .
len: 14
d_gene: .
v_gene: TRBV20-1
CDR3nt: TGCAGTGCTAGGTCGGGTTCCGGAGGGGAGACCCAGTACTTC
CDR3aa: CSARSGSGGETQYF

j_gene: TRBJ2-7
abundance: .
len: 18
d_gene: TRBD1
v_gene: TRBV27
CDR3nt: TGTGCCAGCAGTTTATTAGGGTTCGAGACAGGGGTCACTCACGAGCAGTACTTC
CDR3aa: CASSLLGFETGVTHEQYF

j_gene: TRBJ2-1
abundance: .
len: 16
d_gene: TRBD1
v_gene: TRBV2
CDR3nt: TGTGCCAGCAGTGAATCTAGACAGGGTGGTCTGACTGCGCAGTTCTTC
CDR3aa: CASSESRQGGLTAQFF

j_gene: TRBJ2-7
abundance: .
len: 15
d_gene: .
v_gene: TRBV11-2
CDR3nt: TGTGCCAGCAGCTTGTTTACCGGTCAGGCGGGCGAGCAGTACTTC
CDR3aa: CASSLFTGQAGEQYF

j_gene: TRBJ2-1
abundance: .
len: 16
d_gene: .
v_gene: TRBV6-2/TRBV6-3
CDR3nt: TGTGCCAGCAGTTCGTCGCGGGCGAGCTCCTACAATGAGCAGTTCTTC
CDR3aa: CASSSSRASSYNEQFF

j_gene: TRBJ2-7
abundance: .
len: 14
d_gene: TRBD1
v_gene: TRBV12-3/TRBV12-4
CDR3nt: TGTGCCAGCAGTGCCCACAGGGGGTGGTACGAGCAGTACTTC
CDR3aa: CASSAHRGWYEQYF

j_gene: TRBJ2-5
abundance: few
len: 14
d_gene: TRBD2
v_gene: TRBV4-1
CDR3nt: TGCGCCAGCAGGGCGACTAGCCTACAAGAGACCCAGTACTTC
CDR3aa: CASRATSLQETQYF

j_gene: TRBJ2-5
abundance: once
len: 15
d_gene: .
v_gene: TRBV20-1
CDR3nt: TGCAGTGCTAGAGATATTTCTAGCGTCCAAGAGACCCAGTACTTC
CDR3aa: CSARDISSVQETQYF

j_gene: TRBJ1-2
abundance: .
len: 16
d_gene: TRBD1
v_gene: TRBV6-1
CDR3nt: TGTGCCAGCAGTCTGGGACAGGGGTATAGCCATTACGGCTACACCTTC
CDR3aa: CASSLGQGYSHYGYTF

j_gene: TRBJ2-7
abundance: .
len: 12
d_gene: TRBD2
v_gene: TRBV7-9
CDR3nt: TGTGCCAGCACCCGACTAGCGGGGGAGCAGTACTTC
CDR3aa: CASTRLAGEQYF

j_gene: TRBJ2-7
abundance: few
len: 13
d_gene: .
v_gene: TRBV12-3/TRBV12-4
CDR3nt: TGTGCCAGCAGTCGACAGAGTAACTACGAGCAGTACTTC
CDR3aa: CASSRQSNYEQYF

j_gene: TRBJ1-6
abundance: .
len: 14
d_gene: .
v_gene: TRBV12-3/TRBV12-4
CDR3nt: TGTGTCAGCAGTTACAGAGACTATAATTCACCCCTCCACTTT
CDR3aa: CVSSYRDYNSPLHF

j_gene: TRBJ1-4
abundance: .
len: 15
d_gene: .
v_gene: TRBV20-1
CDR3nt: TGCAGTGCTAGAGGTCTCGCAGGAGAAAATGAAAAACTGTTTTTT
CDR3aa: CSARGLAGENEKLFF

j_gene: TRBJ1-6
abundance: few
len: 16
d_gene: .
v_gene: TRBV4-2
CDR3nt: TGTGCCAGCAGCCAAGATATTCAAACAGGGTCCTCACCCCTCCACTTT
CDR3aa: CASSQDIQTGSSPLHF

j_gene: TRBJ2-5
abundance: .
len: 21
d_gene: TRBD2
v_gene: TRBV6-2/TRBV6-3
CDR3nt: TGTGCCAGCAGTTACCCTGGACCGGGACTAGCGGAAATATTAAATCAAGAGACCCAGTACTTC
CDR3aa: CASSYPGPGLAEILNQETQYF

j_gene: TRBJ1-5
abundance: few
len: 13
d_gene: .
v_gene: TRBV10-3
CDR3nt: TGTGCCATCAGTGAGTCGTCCGATCAGCCCCAGCATTTT
CDR3aa: CAISESSDQPQHF

j_gene: TRBJ2-3
abundance: .
len: 15
d_gene: .
v_gene: TRBV24-1
CDR3nt: TGTGCCACCAGTGATTTAGGTAGCGGCACAGATACGCAGTATTTT
CDR3aa: CATSDLGSGTDTQYF

j_gene: TRBJ2-2
abundance: few
len: 16
d_gene: .
v_gene: TRBV30
CDR3nt: TGTGCCTGGAGTCCGGGGGCGCGGGGTATGACCGGGGAGCTGTTTTTT
CDR3aa: CAWSPGARGMTGELFF

j_gene: TRBJ2-5
abundance: .
len: 14
d_gene: .
v_gene: TRBV20-1
CDR3nt: TGCAGTGCTTTAGTTGGGAGCCCAGGGGAGACCCAGTACTTC
CDR3aa: CSALVGSPGETQYF

j_gene: TRBJ2-3
abundance: many
len: 11
d_gene: .
v_gene: TRBV10-3
CDR3nt: TGTGCCACCCAGAGCACAGATACGCAGTATTTT
CDR3aa: CATQSTDTQYF

j_gene: TRBJ2-1
abundance: .
len: 14
d_gene: .
v_gene: TRBV2
CDR3nt: TGTGCCAGCAGTGAGCAGACAGGTTACAATGAGCAGTTCTTC
CDR3aa: CASSEQTGYNEQFF

j_gene: TRBJ2-1
abundance: .
len: 13
d_gene: .
v_gene: TRBV20-1
CDR3nt: TGCAGTGCGGAGAACAGGGACCACAATGAGCAGTTCTTC
CDR3aa: CSAENRDHNEQFF

j_gene: TRBJ1-4
abundance: .
len: 17
d_gene: TRBD1
v_gene: TRBV10-3
CDR3nt: TGTGCCATCAGTGCCTCTACCTTGGACAGGCATAATGAAAAACTGTTTTTT
CDR3aa: CAISASTLDRHNEKLFF

j_gene: TRBJ2-1
abundance: few
len: 17
d_gene: .
v_gene: TRBV20-1
CDR3nt: TGCAGTGCTAGAGATTTTTCCCAGCGAGTCTCCTACAATGAGCAGTTCTTC
CDR3aa: CSARDFSQRVSYNEQFF

j_gene: TRBJ2-2
abundance: .
len: 16
d_gene: .
v_gene: TRBV28
CDR3nt: TGTGCCAGCAGTACGCCCGGGGCGTTGGCCACCGGGGAGCTGTTTTTT
CDR3aa: CASSTPGALATGELFF